This T cell receptor (beta chain) appears in the sequencing data of a study of OX40 agonist ivuxolimab in advanced cancers. The V segment lost 7 bases and the J segment 4 bases; nucleotides outside the gene matches: 6. Germline values: CDR1 MNHNY, CDR2 SVGAGI (reference sequence). There are 13 residues in the CDR3. TCRdb keeps only in-frame clones here, not all; method: immunoSEQ multiplex PCR. Of 70,000 to 95,000 clones listed, roughly nine tenths are singletons. The rearrangement joins TRBV6-6 to TRBJ1-2, with 7 bases matching TRBD1. The sequence was obtained from an adult with an advanced solid tumor such as melanoma, head and neck, liver or kidney cancer. Sequenced here: CD4+ or CD8+ T cells sorted from blood, sampled in a trial of the OX40 agonist ivuxolimab. The CDR3 region is CASTSGGVYGYTF. The CDR3 DNA sequence: TGTGCCAGCACCTCAGGGGGAGTCTATGGCTACACCTTC.